These 30 T cell receptor beta chains originate from one sample sequenced in a study of blood T cell repertoires in COVID-19. Sequencing was performed with immunoSEQ multiplex PCR; in TCRdb, only in-frame clones are kept and a portion is missing. The data hold some 55,000 clones, with 90% observed a single time. The sample was peripheral blood. The receptors derive from a human donor in a cohort sampled during active COVID-19.

The V and J genes are TRBV7-2 and TRBJ1-1; 9 bases line up with TRBD1. The germline CDR1 and CDR2 sequences are SGHTA and FQGNSA. The CDR3 extends over 15 amino acids. V dropped 5 bases and J dropped 0; count of bases not matched to a gene: 4. CDR3 region: CASSVGTGMNTEAFF. DNA for the CDR3: TGTGCCAGCAGCGTTGGGACAGGGATGAACACTGAAGCTTTCTTT. The whole variable domain, filled in from reference TRBV7-2 and TRBJ1-1, reads GAGVSQSPSNKVTEKGKDVELRCDPISGHTALYWYRQSLGQGLEFLIYFQGNSAPDKSGLPSDRFSAERTGGSVSTLTIQRTQQEDSAVYLCASSVGTGMNTEAFFGQGTRLTVV.

V is TRBV2 and J is TRBJ2-7; D uncertain. Germline lookup yields CDR1 SNHLY and CDR2 FYNNEI. This CDR3 has 11 residues. V was cut by 3 bases and J by 10 bases, with 10 bases left in between. The CDR3 region has the DNA TGTGCCAGCAGTGACGCGGCTACCCAGTACTTC. This sequence encodes CASSDAATQYF.

As concerns this clone: Other DNA sequences in this specimen translate into the identical CDR3. The CDR3 sequence is CASSPGTGAYNEQFF. The CDR3 nucleotides read TGTGCCAGCAGTCCGGGGACAGGGGCTTACAATGAGCAGTTCTTC. The chain links TRBV6-4 to TRBJ2-1, with 10 positions matching TRBD1. CDR1 MRHNA and CDR2 SNTAGT come from the germline V gene. Trimming cost V 5 bases and J 4 bases; bases outside gene matches: 5. This CDR3 comprises 15 residues.

The chain recombines TRBV7-9 with TRBJ2-7, with 7 bases fitting TRBD1. The V gene end was trimmed by 4 bases and the J gene end by 2 bases; junction bases not matched to a gene: 2. The CDR3 spans 13 residues. Germline assignment: CDR1 SEHNR and CDR2 FQNEAQ (reference sequence). DNA for the CDR3: TGTGCCAGCAGCTCAGGGGGTCCCTACGAGCAGTACTTC. Its protein is CASSSGGPYEQYF.

J is TRBJ2-5 and V is TRBV5-4, with D perhaps matching TRBD2 (6 bases). Germline V CDR1 and CDR2: SGHNT, YYREEE (reference sequence). Trimming cost V 5 bases and J 4 bases, with 15 bases left between them. CDR3 length equals 14 residues. The CDR3 DNA reads as TGTGCCAGCAGGTCGGAGGGCTACGGAGAGACCCAGTACTTC. The encoded protein is CASRSEGYGETQYF.

The V and J genes are TRBV28 and TRBJ1-6; 10 bases match TRBD1. The V gene end was trimmed by 3 bases and the J gene end by 10 bases; junction bases not matched to a gene: 9. The germline V gene encodes CDR1 MDHEN and CDR2 SYDVKM. The CDR3 is made up of 16 amino acids. The CDR3 DNA reads as TGTGCCAGCAGTTTGTGGTTCCGGGACAGGGGATCACCCCTCCACTTT. It is translated as CASSLWFRDRGSPLHF.

This sequence joins TRBV6-5 and TRBJ1-1; D is unclear. CDR1 is MNHEY and CDR2 is SVGAGI in the germline V gene. The CDR3 is 14 amino acids. V lost 5 bases and J lost 3, with 13 bases in between. The CDR3 bases are TGTGCCAGCAGTCTCGCCGACGGGGACACTGAAGCTTTCTTT. It yields the protein CASSLADGDTEAFF.

The CDR3 region is CASTLNGANSGNTIYF. The CDR3 DNA reads as TGCGCCAGCACCCTCAACGGAGCAAACTCTGGAAACACCATATATTTT. V gene TRBV5-1 combines with J gene TRBJ1-3; D remains ambiguous. CDR3 length equals 16 residues. Trimming removed 6 bases at V and 0 bases at J, with 16 bases between. Germline V gives CDR1 SGHRS, CDR2 YFSETQ.

In DNA, the CDR3 is TGTGCCACCAGTGACCCGGGACAGGGTTCGGGCCGGGAGCTGTTTTTT. Translated: CATSDPGQGSGRELFF. The chain has TRBV24-1 and TRBJ2-2, with 9 bases that match TRBD1. Germline CDR1 reads KGHDR; CDR2 reads SFDVKD. There are 16 residues in the CDR3. J gave up 9 bases and V 4 bases, and 11 bases lay outside the gene matches.

This sequence joins TRBV4-1 and TRBJ1-1; 7 bases match TRBD1. V was pared by 6 bases and J by 6 bases, with 13 bases of the junction left unmatched. CDR1 and CDR2 (germline): MGHRA, YSYEKL. This CDR3 comprises 15 residues. The CDR3 protein is CASRNSGQEGSEAFF. CDR3 nucleotide sequence: TGCGCCAGCAGGAACTCAGGACAGGAGGGATCTGAAGCTTTCTTT.

This clone was counted between two and nine times. The V call is TRBV18, the J call TRBJ2-7; the D gene is possibly TRBD1 (6 bases). The V gene's germline CDR1 is KGHSH and CDR2 LQKENI. CDR3 length: 14 residues. The V gene lost 5 bases and the J gene lost 2 bases, with 13 bases spanning the gap. The CDR3 here is CASSRAGVPYEQYV. The CDR3 DNA is TGTGCCAGCTCAAGGGCAGGGGTACCCTACGAGCAGTACGTC.

This clone was observed a single time. The V call is TRBV19, the J call TRBJ2-1; TRBD1 might be the D (7 bases). The V gene's germline CDR1 is LNHDA and CDR2 SQIVND (reference sequence). There are 14 residues in the CDR3. The V end lost 8 bases, the J end lost 3 bases, and 14 bases lay between the germline ends. The CDR3 here is CASERQGGYNEQFF. CDR3 in DNA: TGTGCCAGTGAGAGACAGGGAGGCTACAATGAGCAGTTCTTC.

The chain combines TRBV30 with TRBJ2-1, with D hard to call. Trimming took off 4 bases at V and 3 bases at J, with 10 bases between the two ends. The CDR3 has 13 amino acids. Germline CDR1 reads GTSNPN; CDR2 reads SVGIG (reference sequence). CDR3 amino acids: CAWNDFLYNEQFF. The CDR3 DNA follows: TGTGCCTGGAATGACTTCCTCTACAATGAGCAGTTCTTC. The full variable domain, with the rest looked up from reference TRBV30 and TRBJ2-1, is SQTIHQWPATLVQPVGSPLSLECTVEGTSNPNLYWYRQAAGRGLQLLFYSVGIGQISSEVPQNLSASRPQDRQFILSSKKLLLSDSGFYLCAWNDFLYNEQFFGPGTRLTVL.

This clone was seen only once. No DNA is shown, since the ends of the CDR3 on it are uncertain; the CDR3 is the one TCRdb lists. This chain links TRBV6-2 or TRBV6-3 with TRBJ2-2; the table's D call TRBD2 went unverified against the DNA. CDR1 is MNHEY, CDR2 SVGEGT, per germline. A total of 16 residues make up the CDR3, ends included. The CDR3 region is CASSPTSGRGDVELFF.

This chain links TRBV11-2 with TRBJ2-7, with D perhaps matching TRBD2 (6 bases). The CDR3 extends over 12 amino acids. The germline CDR1 and CDR2 sequences are SGHAT and FQNNGV. Trimming removed 8 bases from V and 0 bases from J, with 8 bases in between. CDR3 region: CASGGSSYEQYF. The DNA of the CDR3 is TGTGCCAGCGGAGGGAGCTCCTACGAGCAGTACTTC.

The chain joins TRBV7-9 to TRBJ1-1; no reliable D call. Trimming shortened V by 3 bases and J by 7 bases, and 15 bases separated the two germline ends. The CDR3 is 14 residues long. The germline V gene has CDR1 SEHNR and CDR2 FQNEAQ (reference sequence). This chain's CDR3 is CASSFEETGSEAFF. The CDR3 bases are TGTGCCAGCAGCTTCGAAGAGACGGGGAGTGAAGCTTTCTTT.

This chain connects TRBV24-1 to TRBJ1-5; TRBD1 matches 7 bases. The germline gives CDR1 KGHDR, CDR2 SFDVKD. The CDR3 covers 12 residues. J was trimmed by 8 bases and V by 3 bases; bases with no gene match: 0. CDR3 sequence: CATSDGQEPQHF. The CDR3 DNA follows: TGTGCCACCAGTGATGGACAGGAGCCCCAGCATTTT.

The chain combines TRBV7-9 with TRBJ2-7; 8 bases agree with TRBD1. The CDR3 totals 13 residues. Germline values: CDR1 SEHNR, CDR2 FQNEAQ (reference sequence). The V and J ends lost 3 bases and 5 bases, in that order; junction bases with no gene match: 3. The CDR3 nucleotides are TGTGCCAGCAGCTTTCCGACAGGGGACGAGCAGTACGTC. Amino acid sequence: CASSFPTGDEQYV.

This clone is a singleton in its sample. For the CDR3, the DNA is TGTGCCACCAGTGATTTGGGCCCAGATACGCAGTATTTT. Residues: CATSDLGPDTQYF. The V and J genes are TRBV24-1 and TRBJ2-3; D ambiguous. The CDR3 is 13 residues long. Trimming shortened V by 0 bases and J by 4 bases, and 4 bases separated the two germline ends. The germline gives CDR1 KGHDR, CDR2 SFDVKD.

This clone was detected only a few times. The genes are TRBV6-5 and TRBJ1-1, with D unclear. Germline V gives CDR1 MNHEY, CDR2 SVGAGI. CDR3 length equals 12 residues. In DNA form, the CDR3 reads TGTCAATCGGGAAGGTCAAACACTGAAGCTTTCTTT. The encoded protein is CQSGRSNTEAFF.

This clone was seen a single time. This chain joins TRBV5-1 and TRBJ2-1, with TRBD2 identical over 7 bases. Per the germline V gene, CDR1 is SGHRS and CDR2 is YFSETQ. V was pared by 5 bases and J by 3 bases, with 8 bases of the junction left unmatched. The length of the CDR3 is 15 residues. CDR3 sequence: CASSIGGIDYNEQFF. CDR3 in DNA: TGCGCCAGCAGTATCGGGGGGATCGACTACAATGAGCAGTTCTTC.

The chain is built from TRBV14 and TRBJ2-1; 13 bases line up with TRBD2. This CDR3 comprises 15 residues. Germline-derived CDR1 and CDR2 are SGHDN and FVKESK. The V and J ends lost 5 bases and 6 bases, in that order; junction bases with no gene match: 4. CDR3 sequence reads: CASSKGTSGVNEQFF. The CDR3 DNA follows: TGTGCCAGCAGCAAGGGGACTAGCGGGGTCAATGAGCAGTTCTTC. The variable domain in full, with the rest retrieved from reference TRBV14 and TRBJ2-1, is EAGVTQFPSHSVIEKGQTVTLRCDPISGHDNLYWYRRVMGKEIKFLLHFVKESKQDESGMPNNRFLAERTGGTYSTLKVQPAELEDSGVYFCASSKGTSGVNEQFFGPGTRLTVL.

V is TRBV5-1 and J is TRBJ1-3; TRBD1 matches 7 bases. Unmatched junction bases numbered 5, after V lost 1 base and J lost 4 bases. The CDR3 is 15 residues long. Germline V gives CDR1 SGHRS, CDR2 YFSETQ. In nucleotides, the CDR3 is TGCGCCAGCAGCTTGAGTCAGGACAGGGGAAACACCATATATTTT. Translating gives CASSLSQDRGNTIYF.

This sequence joins TRBV6-5 and TRBJ1-3, with D uncertain. The CDR3 contains 15 residues. The germline V gene encodes CDR1 MNHEY and CDR2 SVGAGI. Trimming left V 0 bases short and J 4 bases short, with 10 bases between. CDR3 coding DNA: TGTGCCAGCAGTTACTCGAATAATGAGGGAAACACCATATATTTT. It is translated as CASSYSNNEGNTIYF.

This sequence joins TRBV7-9 and TRBJ1-1, with 9 bases that match TRBD1. V trimming: 1 base; J trimming: 1 base; junction bases outside the gene matches: 4. Germline V CDR1 and CDR2: SEHNR, FQNEAQ (reference sequence). There are 16 residues in the CDR3. The CDR3 reads CASSLGGTGKNTEAFF. The CDR3 region has the DNA TGTGCCAGCAGCTTAGGAGGGACAGGGAAGAACACTGAAGCTTTCTTT.

The J gene is TRBJ1-5, the V gene TRBV5-6, with D tentatively TRBD1 (6 bases). This CDR3 spans 15 amino acids. Germline CDR1 is SGHDT and CDR2 is YYEEEE. Trimming took off 4 bases at V and 5 bases at J, with 16 bases between the two ends. The CDR3 protein is CASSRTGSRDQPQHF. DNA of the CDR3: TGTGCCAGCAGCCGTACAGGGAGTAGAGATCAGCCCCAGCATTTT.

This clone was seen just once. The chain combines TRBV30 with TRBJ2-1; D possibly corresponds to TRBD1 (5 bases). V was pared by 1 base and J by 4 bases, with 8 bases between. The CDR3 has 13 amino acids. The germline gives CDR1 GTSNPN, CDR2 SVGIG (reference sequence). The CDR3 nucleotides read TGTGCCTGGAGTGCAGGACAATACAATGAGCAGTTCTTC. Amino acid sequence: CAWSAGQYNEQFF. Full variable domain (missing parts from reference TRBV30 and TRBJ2-1): SQTIHQWPATLVQPVGSPLSLECTVEGTSNPNLYWYRQAAGRGLQLLFYSVGIGQISSEVPQNLSASRPQDRQFILSSKKLLLSDSGFYLCAWSAGQYNEQFFGPGTRLTVL.

A single count supports this clone. The V and J genes are TRBV5-1 and TRBJ1-2; possible D gene TRBD1, 6 bases. The CDR3 runs to 13 residues. In germline, CDR1 is SGHRS, CDR2 YFSETQ. V gave up 5 bases and J gave up 5 bases, with 13 bases separating them. As DNA, the CDR3 is TGCGCCAGCAGAAAGGCGGGGGCGTATGGCTACACCTTC. As protein: CASRKAGAYGYTF.

V usage is TRBV5-1 and J usage is TRBJ2-3; D is perhaps TRBD1 (6 bases). The germline V gene has CDR1 SGHRS and CDR2 YFSETQ. CDR3 size: 14 residues. The V end was cut by 0 bases, the J end by 3 bases, with 8 bases between. The CDR3 bases are TGCGCCAGCAGCTTGGTGACAGGTACAGATACGCAGTATTTT. Translating gives CASSLVTGTDTQYF.

The genes are TRBV5-1 and TRBJ1-1; unclear D gene. Germline CDR1 is SGHRS and CDR2 is YFSETQ. This CDR3 is 15 amino acids long. Trimming shortened V by 0 bases and J by 0 bases, and 9 bases separated the two germline ends. The CDR3 bases are TGCGCCAGCAGCTTGGGTTCCAGTCTGAACACTGAAGCTTTCTTT. As protein: CASSLGSSLNTEAFF.